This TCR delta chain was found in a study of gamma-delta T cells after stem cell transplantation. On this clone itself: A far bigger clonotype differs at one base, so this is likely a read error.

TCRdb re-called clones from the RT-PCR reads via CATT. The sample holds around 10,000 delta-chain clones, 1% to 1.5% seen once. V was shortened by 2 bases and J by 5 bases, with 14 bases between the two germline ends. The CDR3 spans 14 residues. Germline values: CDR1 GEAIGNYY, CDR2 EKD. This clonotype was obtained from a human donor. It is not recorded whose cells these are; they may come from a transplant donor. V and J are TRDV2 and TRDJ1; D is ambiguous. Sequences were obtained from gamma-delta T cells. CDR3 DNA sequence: TGTGCCTGTGACATGCTGAGGGACGCAGATAAACTCATCTTT. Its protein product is CACDMLRDADKLIF.